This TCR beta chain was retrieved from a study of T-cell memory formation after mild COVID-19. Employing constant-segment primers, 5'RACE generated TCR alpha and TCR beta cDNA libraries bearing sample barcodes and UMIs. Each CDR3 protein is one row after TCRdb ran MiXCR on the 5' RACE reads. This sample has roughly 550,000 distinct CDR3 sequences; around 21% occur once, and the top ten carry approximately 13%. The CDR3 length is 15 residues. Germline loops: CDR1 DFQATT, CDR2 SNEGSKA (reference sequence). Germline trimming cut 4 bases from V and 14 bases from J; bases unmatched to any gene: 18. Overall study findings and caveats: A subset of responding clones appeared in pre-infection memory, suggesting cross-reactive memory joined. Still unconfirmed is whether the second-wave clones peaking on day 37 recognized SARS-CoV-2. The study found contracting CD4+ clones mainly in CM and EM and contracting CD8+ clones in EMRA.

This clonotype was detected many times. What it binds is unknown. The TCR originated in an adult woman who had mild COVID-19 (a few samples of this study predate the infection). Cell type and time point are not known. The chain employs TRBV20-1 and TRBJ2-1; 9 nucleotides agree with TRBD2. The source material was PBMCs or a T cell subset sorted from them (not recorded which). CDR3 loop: CSATNPSGTHSFKFF. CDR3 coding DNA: TGCAGTGCTACAAACCCTAGCGGGACTCACTCATTTAAGTTCTTC.